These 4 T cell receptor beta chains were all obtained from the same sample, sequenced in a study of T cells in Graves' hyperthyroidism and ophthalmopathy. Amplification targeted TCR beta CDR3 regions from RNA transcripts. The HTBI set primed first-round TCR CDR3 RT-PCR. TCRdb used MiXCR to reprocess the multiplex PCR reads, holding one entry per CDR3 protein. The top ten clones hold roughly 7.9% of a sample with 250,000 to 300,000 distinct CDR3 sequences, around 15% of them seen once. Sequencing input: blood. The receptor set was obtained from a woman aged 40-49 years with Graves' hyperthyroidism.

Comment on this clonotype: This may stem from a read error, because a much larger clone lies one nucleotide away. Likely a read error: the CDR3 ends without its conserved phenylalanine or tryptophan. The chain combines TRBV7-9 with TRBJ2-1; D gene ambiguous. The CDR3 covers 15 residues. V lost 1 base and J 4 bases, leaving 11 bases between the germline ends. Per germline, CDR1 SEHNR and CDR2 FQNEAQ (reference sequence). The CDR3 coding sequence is TGTGCCAGCAGCTTAGATGGTAGGCCATACAATGAGCAGTTCCTC. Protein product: CASSLDGRPYNEQFL.

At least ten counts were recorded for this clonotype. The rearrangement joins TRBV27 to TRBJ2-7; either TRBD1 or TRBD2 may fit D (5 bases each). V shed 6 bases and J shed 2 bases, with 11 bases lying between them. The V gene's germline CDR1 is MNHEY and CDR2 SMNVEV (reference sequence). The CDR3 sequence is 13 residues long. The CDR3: CASSGDGTYEQYF. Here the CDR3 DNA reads TGTGCCAGCAGCGGGGACGGTACCTACGAGCAGTACTTC.

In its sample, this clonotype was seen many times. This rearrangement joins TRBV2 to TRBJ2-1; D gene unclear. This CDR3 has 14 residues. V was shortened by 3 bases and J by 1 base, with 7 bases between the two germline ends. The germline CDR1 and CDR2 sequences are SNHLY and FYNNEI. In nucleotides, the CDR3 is TGTGCCAGCAGTGAGGACGGGTCCTACAATGAGCAGTTCTTC. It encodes CASSEDGSYNEQFF.

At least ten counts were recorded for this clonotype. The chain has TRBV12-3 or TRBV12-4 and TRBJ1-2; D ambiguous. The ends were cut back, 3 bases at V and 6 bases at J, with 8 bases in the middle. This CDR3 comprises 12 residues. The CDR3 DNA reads TGTGCCAGCAGTTTTGAGAGACATGGCTACACCTTC. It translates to CASSFERHGYTF.